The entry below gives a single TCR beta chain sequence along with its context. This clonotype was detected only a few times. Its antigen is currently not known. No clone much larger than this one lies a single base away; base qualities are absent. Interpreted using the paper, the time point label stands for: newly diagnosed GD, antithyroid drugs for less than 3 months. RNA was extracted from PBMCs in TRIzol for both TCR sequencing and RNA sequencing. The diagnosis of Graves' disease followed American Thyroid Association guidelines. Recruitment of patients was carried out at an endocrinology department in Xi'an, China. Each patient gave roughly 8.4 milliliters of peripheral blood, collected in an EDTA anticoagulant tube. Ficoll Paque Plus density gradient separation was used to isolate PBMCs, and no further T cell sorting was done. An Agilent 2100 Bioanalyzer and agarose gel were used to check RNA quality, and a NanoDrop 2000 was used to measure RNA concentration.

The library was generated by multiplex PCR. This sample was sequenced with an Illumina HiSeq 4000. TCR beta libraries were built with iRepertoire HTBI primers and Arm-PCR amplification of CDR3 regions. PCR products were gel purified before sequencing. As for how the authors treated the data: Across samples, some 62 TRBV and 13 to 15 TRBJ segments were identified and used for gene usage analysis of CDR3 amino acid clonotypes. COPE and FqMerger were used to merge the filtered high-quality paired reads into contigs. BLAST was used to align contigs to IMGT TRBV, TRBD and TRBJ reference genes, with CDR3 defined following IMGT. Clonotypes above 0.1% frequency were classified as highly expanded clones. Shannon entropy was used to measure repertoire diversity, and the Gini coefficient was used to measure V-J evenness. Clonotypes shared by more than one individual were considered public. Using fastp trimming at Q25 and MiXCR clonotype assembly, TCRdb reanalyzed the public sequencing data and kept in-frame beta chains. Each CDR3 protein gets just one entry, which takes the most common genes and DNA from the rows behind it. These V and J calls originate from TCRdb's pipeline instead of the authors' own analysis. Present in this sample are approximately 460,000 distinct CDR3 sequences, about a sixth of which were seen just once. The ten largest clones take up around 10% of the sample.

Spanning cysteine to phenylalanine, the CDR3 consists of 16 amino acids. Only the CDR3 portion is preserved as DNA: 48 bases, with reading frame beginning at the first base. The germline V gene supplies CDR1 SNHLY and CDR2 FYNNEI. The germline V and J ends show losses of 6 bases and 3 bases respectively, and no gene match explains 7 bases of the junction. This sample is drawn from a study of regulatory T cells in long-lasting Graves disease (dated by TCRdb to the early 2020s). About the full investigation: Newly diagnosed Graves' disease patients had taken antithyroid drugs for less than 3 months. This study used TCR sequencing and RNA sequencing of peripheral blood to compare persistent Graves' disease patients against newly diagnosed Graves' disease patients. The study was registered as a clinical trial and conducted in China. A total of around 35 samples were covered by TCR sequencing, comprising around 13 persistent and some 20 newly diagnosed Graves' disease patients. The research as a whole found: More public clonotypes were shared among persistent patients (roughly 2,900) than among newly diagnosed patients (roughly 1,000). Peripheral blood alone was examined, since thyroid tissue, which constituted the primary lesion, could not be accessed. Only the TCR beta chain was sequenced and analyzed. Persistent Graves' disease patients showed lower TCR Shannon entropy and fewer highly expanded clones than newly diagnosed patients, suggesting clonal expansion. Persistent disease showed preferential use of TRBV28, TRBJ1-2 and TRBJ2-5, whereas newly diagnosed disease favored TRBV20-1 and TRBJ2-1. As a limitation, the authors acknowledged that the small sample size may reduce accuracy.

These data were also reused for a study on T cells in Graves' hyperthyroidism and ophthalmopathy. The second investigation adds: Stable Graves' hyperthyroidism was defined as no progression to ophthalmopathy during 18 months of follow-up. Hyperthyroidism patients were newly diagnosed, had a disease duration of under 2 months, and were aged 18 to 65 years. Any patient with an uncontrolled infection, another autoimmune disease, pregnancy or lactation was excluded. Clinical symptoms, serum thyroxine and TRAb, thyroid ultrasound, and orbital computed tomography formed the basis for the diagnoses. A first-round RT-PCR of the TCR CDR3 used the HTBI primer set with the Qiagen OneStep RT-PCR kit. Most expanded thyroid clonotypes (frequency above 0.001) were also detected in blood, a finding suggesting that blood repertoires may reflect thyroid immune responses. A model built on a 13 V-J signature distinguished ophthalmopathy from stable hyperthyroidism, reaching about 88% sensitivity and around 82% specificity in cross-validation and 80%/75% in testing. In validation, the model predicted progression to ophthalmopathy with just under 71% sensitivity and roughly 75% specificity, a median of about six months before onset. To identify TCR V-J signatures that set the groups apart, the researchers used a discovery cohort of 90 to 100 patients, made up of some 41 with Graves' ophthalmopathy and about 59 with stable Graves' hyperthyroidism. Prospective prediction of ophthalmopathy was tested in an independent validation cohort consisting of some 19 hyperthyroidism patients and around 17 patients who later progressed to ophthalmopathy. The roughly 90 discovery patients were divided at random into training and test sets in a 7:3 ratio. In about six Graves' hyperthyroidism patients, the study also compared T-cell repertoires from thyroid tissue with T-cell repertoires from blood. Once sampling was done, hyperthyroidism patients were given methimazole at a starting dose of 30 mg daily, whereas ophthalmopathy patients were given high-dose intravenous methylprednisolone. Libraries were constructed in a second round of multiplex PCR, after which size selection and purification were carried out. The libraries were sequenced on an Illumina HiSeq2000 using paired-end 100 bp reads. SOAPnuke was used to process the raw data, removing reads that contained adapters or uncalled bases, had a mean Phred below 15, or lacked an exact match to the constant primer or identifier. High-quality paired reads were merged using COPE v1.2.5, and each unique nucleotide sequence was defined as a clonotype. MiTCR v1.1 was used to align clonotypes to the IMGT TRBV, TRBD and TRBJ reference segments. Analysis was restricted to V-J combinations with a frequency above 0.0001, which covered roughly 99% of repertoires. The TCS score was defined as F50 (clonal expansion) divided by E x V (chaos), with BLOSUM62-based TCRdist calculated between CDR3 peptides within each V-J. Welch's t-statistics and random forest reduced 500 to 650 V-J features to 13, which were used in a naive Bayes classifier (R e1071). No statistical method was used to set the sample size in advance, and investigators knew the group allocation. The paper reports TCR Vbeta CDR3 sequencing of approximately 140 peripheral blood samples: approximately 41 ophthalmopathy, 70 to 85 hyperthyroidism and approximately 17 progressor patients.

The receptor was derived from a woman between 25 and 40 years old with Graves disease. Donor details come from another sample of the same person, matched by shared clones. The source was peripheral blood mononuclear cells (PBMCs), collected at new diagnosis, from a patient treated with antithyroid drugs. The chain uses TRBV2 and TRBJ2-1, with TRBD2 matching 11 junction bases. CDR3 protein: CASRLLAGDFYNEQFF. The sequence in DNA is TGTGCCAGCAGGCTACTAGCGGGAGATTTCTACAATGAGCAGTTCTTC.